Shown below are 5 T cell receptor beta chains from a single sample sequenced in a study of resident and recirculating memory T cells in vitiligo. Profiled with immunoSEQ multiplex PCR; TCRdb holds only in-frame clones, not every one. The profile shows fewer than 80,000 clones, approximately 90% of them singletons. The sample was blood. These TCRs come from a male donor with vitiligo.

The V gene is TRBV2, the J gene TRBJ2-1; the D gene is possibly TRBD1 (6 bases). Germline V CDR1 and CDR2: SNHLY, FYNNEI. V was clipped by 5 bases and J by 10 bases, with 21 bases between them. This CDR3 contains 15 residues. DNA of the CDR3: TGTGCCAGCAGTAAGGGCCAATCACAGGGTGTGGAGCAGTTCTTC. This gives the protein CASSKGQSQGVEQFF.

The chain links TRBV6-4 to TRBJ2-1; 8 bases line up with TRBD2. The CDR3 is 15 residues long. The germline V gene has CDR1 MRHNA and CDR2 SNTAGT. Germline trimming cut 2 bases from V and 0 bases from J; bases unmatched to any gene: 0. CDR3 DNA sequence: TGTGCCAGCAGTGACGGGACTAGCTCCTACAATGAGCAGTTCTTC. Its protein product is CASSDGTSSYNEQFF.

The gene calls are TRBV7-9 and TRBJ1-6; D call uncertain. V was clipped by 6 bases and J by 0 bases, with 15 bases between them. Germline assignment: CDR1 SEHNR and CDR2 FQNEAQ (reference sequence). This CDR3 contains 17 residues. The CDR3 is CASRFWAGFSYNSPLHF. The CDR3 bases are TGTGCCAGCAGGTTTTGGGCAGGTTTCTCCTATAATTCACCCCTCCACTTT.

V and J are TRBV2 and TRBJ1-5; TRBD1 matches at 7 bases. Per germline, CDR1 SNHLY and CDR2 FYNNEI. V gave up 3 bases and J gave up 4 bases; unmatched junction bases: 3. This CDR3 is built from 14 residues. The CDR3 DNA follows: TGTGCCAGCAGTGACCCAGGGGGTAATCAGCCCCAGCATTTT. It yields the protein CASSDPGGNQPQHF.

This sequence joins TRBV4-3 and TRBJ1-5; 7 nucleotides line up with TRBD1. The V gene's germline CDR1 is LGHNA and CDR2 YSLEER. The CDR3 totals 17 residues. V lost 0 bases to trimming and J lost 6 bases; unmatched junction nucleotides: 11. CDR3 sequence: CASSQDRGGRYGQPQHF. The CDR3 nucleotides are TGCGCCAGCAGCCAAGATCGAGGGGGCAGGTACGGTCAGCCCCAGCATTTT.